Listed below are T cell receptor beta chains from one sample, sequenced in a study of blood T cells in healthy people across ages. TCRdb recomputed calls from the 5' RACE reads with MiXCR, one row per CDR3 protein. The data contain about 780,000 distinct CDR3 sequences, 46% of them singletons. Sequencing was carried out using blood. The receptors were gathered from a man aged 80 or over in good health. Each CDR3 is given with its conserved first and last residue. The D gene is left open where the match is weak. The size field is filled for only some rows; it gives once, few, many or a size class.

D gene: -; J gene: TRBJ1-5; clone size: -; V gene: TRBV12-3/TRBV12-4; CDR3 DNA: TGTGCCAGCGGGCCCCTCAGTCAGCCCCAGCATTTT; CDR3 protein: CASGPLSQPQHF
D gene: -; J gene: TRBJ2-6; clone size: many; V gene: TRBV2; CDR3 DNA: TGTGCCAGCAGTCCCCAGGCCCTATCTGGGGCCAACGTCCTGACTTTC; CDR3 protein: CASSPQALSGANVLTF
D gene: -; J gene: TRBJ2-5; clone size: few; V gene: TRBV27; CDR3 DNA: TGTGCCAGCTCCTGGGGTGGAGGGGAGACCCAGTACTTC; CDR3 protein: CASSWGGGETQYF
D gene: -; J gene: TRBJ2-6; clone size: many; V gene: TRBV29-1; CDR3 DNA: TGCAGCGTTGAAGATTGGGGAAACTCTGGGGCCAACGTCCTGACTTTC; CDR3 protein: CSVEDWGNSGANVLTF
D gene: -; J gene: TRBJ2-3; clone size: -; V gene: TRBV7-3; CDR3 DNA: TGTGCCAGCAGCTTATCCCAGGGGGGGAACACAGATACGCAGTATTTT; CDR3 protein: CASSLSQGGNTDTQYF
D gene: TRBD1; J gene: TRBJ2-6; clone size: -; V gene: TRBV5-6; CDR3 DNA: TGTGCCAGCAGCCGTGGGACAGGGGGACCTGGGGCCAACGTCCTGACTTTC; CDR3 protein: CASSRGTGGPGANVLTF
D gene: TRBD2; J gene: TRBJ2-7; clone size: -; V gene: TRBV7-8; CDR3 DNA: TGTGCCAGCAGCCCCGGGACTAGTTTTAACGAGCAGTACTTC; CDR3 protein: CASSPGTSFNEQYF
D gene: -; J gene: TRBJ1-1; clone size: few; V gene: TRBV20-1; CDR3 DNA: TGCAGTGCCCAAACCCTACAAGGGGTCGGCACTGAAGCTTTCTTT; CDR3 protein: CSAQTLQGVGTEAFF
D gene: -; J gene: TRBJ2-5; clone size: many; V gene: TRBV6-6; CDR3 DNA: TGTGCCAGCAGTCCCAATAGGGAGACCCAGTACTTC; CDR3 protein: CASSPNRETQYF
D gene: -; J gene: TRBJ2-1; clone size: -; V gene: TRBV4-1; CDR3 DNA: TGCGCCAGCAGCCAAGATCGTGGGACGAGAGGGCCAGTTAAACAGTTCTTC; CDR3 protein: CASSQDRGTRGPVKQFF
D gene: -; J gene: TRBJ2-7; clone size: -; V gene: TRBV5-1; CDR3 DNA: TGCGCCAGCAGCTTGGCAGCCTCCCTCGAGCAGTACTTC; CDR3 protein: CASSLAASLEQYF
D gene: -; J gene: TRBJ2-4; clone size: -; V gene: TRBV7-9; CDR3 DNA: TGTGCCAGCAGCGTCAGTGGCTTAAGGGAGCAGTACTTC; CDR3 protein: CASSVSGLREQYF
D gene: -; J gene: TRBJ2-7; clone size: few; V gene: TRBV6-2/TRBV6-3; CDR3 DNA: TGTGCCAGCAGTTACGTTATGTACGAGCAGTACTTC; CDR3 protein: CASSYVMYEQYF
D gene: -; J gene: TRBJ2-3; clone size: -; V gene: TRBV28; CDR3 DNA: TGTGCCAGCAGTGAGGGAACGGGACTCCCTCGTTTGAGTACGCAGTATTTT; CDR3 protein: CASSEGTGLPRLSTQYF
D gene: TRBD2; J gene: TRBJ2-1; clone size: few; V gene: TRBV7-2; CDR3 DNA: TGTGCCAGCAGCTTAACGGGACTAGCGGACAATGAGCAGTTCTTC; CDR3 protein: CASSLTGLADNEQFF
D gene: -; J gene: TRBJ2-2; clone size: -; V gene: TRBV5-1; CDR3 DNA: TGCGCCAGCAGCTTGAGAGGGCAGGCCGGGGAGCTGTTTTTT; CDR3 protein: CASSLRGQAGELFF
D gene: TRBD2; J gene: TRBJ2-5; clone size: once; V gene: TRBV30; CDR3 DNA: TGTGCCTGGAGCAAGAGACTAGCGGGAGGAATAAGGCAGTACTTC; CDR3 protein: CAWSKRLAGGIRQYF
D gene: TRBD1; J gene: TRBJ1-6; clone size: -; V gene: TRBV3-1; CDR3 DNA: TGTGCCAGCAGCCTTCCAGGGGGTAACAATTCACCCCTCCACTTT; CDR3 protein: CASSLPGGNNSPLHF
D gene: -; J gene: TRBJ2-7; clone size: few; V gene: TRBV11-3; CDR3 DNA: TGTGCCAGCAGCTCCGGTGCAGAGGCGGGATTCGACGAGCAGTACTTC; CDR3 protein: CASSSGAEAGFDEQYF
D gene: -; J gene: TRBJ2-5; clone size: -; V gene: TRBV11-2; CDR3 DNA: TGTGCCAGCAGCCCCTTCCAGCGAGGGGAGACCCAGTACTTC; CDR3 protein: CASSPFQRGETQYF
D gene: -; J gene: TRBJ1-1; clone size: -; V gene: TRBV10-3; CDR3 DNA: TGTGCCATCGGGGGGAACACTGAAGCTTTCTTT; CDR3 protein: CAIGGNTEAFF
D gene: TRBD2; J gene: TRBJ2-1; clone size: -; V gene: TRBV20-1; CDR3 DNA: TGCAGTGCTGGGACTAGCACCTACAATGAGCAGTTCTTC; CDR3 protein: CSAGTSTYNEQFF
D gene: -; J gene: TRBJ2-1; clone size: -; V gene: TRBV20-1; CDR3 DNA: TGCAGTGCTCAGGGTGGCAGGGGAATATTTCGTGGGCAGTTCTTC; CDR3 protein: CSAQGGRGIFRGQFF
D gene: -; J gene: TRBJ1-2; clone size: few; V gene: TRBV25-1; CDR3 DNA: TGTGCCAGCAGTGTCCTGGGCCAGGGTGGCTACACCTTC; CDR3 protein: CASSVLGQGGYTF
D gene: TRBD1; J gene: TRBJ1-4; clone size: -; V gene: TRBV4-3; CDR3 DNA: TGCGCCAGCAGCCAGGGACAGCTAACTAATGAAAAACTGTTTTTT; CDR3 protein: CASSQGQLTNEKLFF
D gene: TRBD2; J gene: TRBJ2-7; clone size: few; V gene: TRBV20-1; CDR3 DNA: TGCAGTGCTAGAGTAGCTCGGGGGGGGACCTACGAGCAGTACTTC; CDR3 protein: CSARVARGGTYEQYF
D gene: TRBD2; J gene: TRBJ2-2; clone size: -; V gene: TRBV20-1; CDR3 DNA: TGCAGTGCTAGAGATACTAGCGGGAACACCGGGGAGCTGTTTTTT; CDR3 protein: CSARDTSGNTGELFF
D gene: TRBD1; J gene: TRBJ2-1; clone size: many; V gene: TRBV12-3/TRBV12-4; CDR3 DNA: TGTGCCAGCAGTCCGGGACAGGGGGCCTACAATGAGCAGTTCTTC; CDR3 protein: CASSPGQGAYNEQFF
D gene: -; J gene: TRBJ1-1; clone size: -; V gene: TRBV29-1; CDR3 DNA: TGCAGCGAAAAGCATGGAGCAGGGGACACTGAAGCTTTCTTT; CDR3 protein: CSEKHGAGDTEAFF
D gene: -; J gene: TRBJ2-7; clone size: few; V gene: TRBV20-1; CDR3 DNA: TGCAGTGCTTCCCCAGACCACGAGCAGTACTTC; CDR3 protein: CSASPDHEQYF
D gene: TRBD2; J gene: TRBJ2-1; clone size: few; V gene: TRBV12-3/TRBV12-4; CDR3 DNA: TGTGCCAGCAGCAACACTGGGACTAGCGGTGAGCAGTTCTTC; CDR3 protein: CASSNTGTSGEQFF
D gene: -; J gene: TRBJ2-5; clone size: -; V gene: TRBV3-1; CDR3 DNA: TGTGCCAGCAGCACCCGACTTGGGGGGTCAGAGACCCAGTACTTC; CDR3 protein: CASSTRLGGSETQYF
D gene: TRBD2; J gene: TRBJ2-7; clone size: few; V gene: TRBV10-3; CDR3 DNA: TGTGCCAGCCATAGCGGGGGTTCCTACGAGCAGTACTTC; CDR3 protein: CASHSGGSYEQYF
D gene: TRBD2; J gene: TRBJ2-5; clone size: -; V gene: TRBV12-3/TRBV12-4; CDR3 DNA: TGTGCCAGCATCCCCGCGCCGGGACTAGCGGCCTACAATGAGCAGTACTTC; CDR3 protein: CASIPAPGLAAYNEQYF
D gene: -; J gene: TRBJ2-2; clone size: -; V gene: TRBV30; CDR3 DNA: TGTGCCGCTCTTCGGGGTCGCACCGGGGAGCTGTTTTTT; CDR3 protein: CAALRGRTGELFF